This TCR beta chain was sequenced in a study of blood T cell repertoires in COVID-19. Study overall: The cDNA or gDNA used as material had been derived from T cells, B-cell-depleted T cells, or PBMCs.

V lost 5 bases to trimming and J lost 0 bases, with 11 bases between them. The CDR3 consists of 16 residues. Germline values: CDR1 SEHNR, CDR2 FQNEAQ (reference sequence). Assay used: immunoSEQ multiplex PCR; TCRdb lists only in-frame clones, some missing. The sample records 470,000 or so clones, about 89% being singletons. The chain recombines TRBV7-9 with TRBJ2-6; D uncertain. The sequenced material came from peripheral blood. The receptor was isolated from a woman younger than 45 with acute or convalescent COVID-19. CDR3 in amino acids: CASSTPILSGANVLTF. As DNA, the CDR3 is TGTGCCAGCAGCACTCCCATACTCTCTGGGGCCAACGTCCTGACTTTC.